The 4 T cell receptor beta chains below come from one sample, sequenced in a study of blood T cell repertoires in COVID-19. Libraries were prepared by immunoSEQ multiplex PCR; TCRdb keeps only in-frame clonotypes and omits some of them. Of roughly 200,000 clones listed, 70% to 90% are singletons. Specimen: peripheral blood. Receptors were obtained from a man over 45 with COVID-19, enrolled during active disease.

The chain recombines TRBV7-8 with TRBJ2-7; TRBD1 aligns across 7 bases. Germline CDR1 reads SGHVS; CDR2 reads FQNEAQ. J lost 3 bases, V lost 5 bases, and 7 bases had no gene match. The length of the CDR3 is 14 residues. The CDR3: CASSPTGVVYEQYF. CDR3 nucleotide sequence: TGTGCCAGCAGCCCCACAGGGGTCGTCTACGAGCAGTACTTC.

The rearrangement links TRBV25-1 to TRBJ2-6, with TRBD2 matching 9 bases. Losses at the gene ends were 1 base for V and 0 bases for J; bases not matched to a gene: 4. The length of the CDR3 is 18 residues. Per the germline V gene, CDR1 is MGHDK and CDR2 is SYGVNS. CDR3 loop: CASSESLAGDSGANVLTF. In DNA, the CDR3 is TGTGCCAGCAGTGAATCACTAGCGGGTGACTCTGGGGCCAACGTCCTGACTTTC.

This chain connects TRBV2 to TRBJ2-5, with TRBD2 identical over 8 bases. The CDR3 covers 15 residues. Germline CDR1 SNHLY, CDR2 FYNNEI. The V and J ends lost 2 bases and 4 bases, in that order; junction bases with no gene match: 6. CDR3 amino acids: CASSESSGSVETQYF. CDR3 nucleotide sequence: TGTGCCAGCAGTGAATCGAGCGGGAGTGTAGAGACCCAGTACTTC.

This chain links TRBV5-5 with TRBJ1-3, with D possibly matching TRBD1 (5 bases). This CDR3 is built from 15 residues. The germline V and J ends were trimmed by 0 bases and 0 bases, with 7 bases remaining between them. The germline V gene has CDR1 SGHKS and CDR2 YYEKEE (reference sequence). CDR3 in DNA: TGTGCCAGCAGCTTGGTAGGGGCCTCTGGAAACACCATATATTTT. This codes for CASSLVGASGNTIYF.